This T cell receptor beta chain was found in a study of Ad26.COV2.S vaccination and SARS-CoV-2 variants. About this clone itself: Its antigen is unidentified.

Study results and limitations: The TCR breadth and depth analyses may have produced an underestimate of total T cell responses. With respect to non-spike TCR breadth, vaccine and placebo recipients were similar. Placebo recipients showed lower spike-specific TCR breadth than vaccinees. After vaccination, substantial breadth of spike-specific CD8+ and CD4+ responses was reported.

TCRdb keeps only in-frame clones here, not all; method: immunoSEQ multiplex PCR. This sample carries just over 350,000 clones, about 90% of them seen once, and the ten largest clones take about 3.8%. Trimming cost V 3 bases and J 0 bases; bases outside gene matches: 3. This CDR3 has 15 amino acids. Germline loops: CDR1 LGHNA, CDR2 YSLEER. The material sequenced was peripheral blood, taken after recovery from COVID-19. The source of this sequence is a human donor who had recovered from COVID-19. The rearrangement links TRBV4-3 to TRBJ2-3, with TRBD2 matching 7 bases. CDR3 sequence: CASSQGLSSTDTQYF. The DNA for the CDR3 is TGCGCCAGCAGCCAGGGACTATCGAGCACAGATACGCAGTATTTT.